Shown below are 13 T cell receptor beta chains from a single sample sequenced in a study of identical twins. Via MiXCR, TCRdb re-called the 5' RACE reads, giving one row per CDR3 protein. Of about 280,000 distinct CDR3 sequences in the sample, under 9% were seen once. In addition, the sample was reused for a study of yellow fever vaccine responses in identical twins.

Sample: memory (CD45RO+) T cells sorted from blood. The receptors come from a woman younger than 35 in good health.

This clonotype appeared many times. This chain uses TRBV10-3 with TRBJ1-1, with 8 bases identical to TRBD1. The germline gives CDR1 ENHRY, CDR2 SYGVKD. The CDR3 length is 14 residues. The V gene end was trimmed by 2 bases and the J gene end by 4 bases; junction bases not matched to a gene: 3. CDR3 in DNA: TGTGCCATCAGTGAGGTAGGACAGGGCACTGAAGCTTTCTTT. This codes for CAISEVGQGTEAFF.

The J gene is TRBJ2-3, the V gene TRBV7-9; D is unresolved. CDR3 length: 14 residues. The germline V gene encodes CDR1 SEHNR and CDR2 FQNEAQ (reference sequence). Trimming cost V 1 base and J 2 bases, with 7 bases left between them. CDR3 DNA: TGTGCCAGCAGCTTAGAGAACCCCACAGATACGCAGTATTTT. Translation gives CASSLENPTDTQYF.

This chain uses TRBV19 with TRBJ1-2; possibly TRBD1 for D (6 bases). V lost 9 bases and J 6 bases, leaving 20 bases between the germline ends. The V gene's germline CDR1 is LNHDA and CDR2 SQIVND (reference sequence). The CDR3 is 14 amino acids. The DNA for the CDR3 is TGTGCCAGCACCAATCTTGGGGGGCTGGATGGCTACACCTTC. The encoded protein is CASTNLGGLDGYTF.

In this sample, this clonotype turned up a few times. The chain uses TRBV5-1 and TRBJ2-1; 7 nucleotides match TRBD1. V lost 4 bases, J lost 6 bases, and 16 bases stayed unmatched. This CDR3 is 17 amino acids long. From germline, CDR1 is SGHRS and CDR2 YFSETQ. CDR3 loop: CASSPPRTGARGNEQFF. The CDR3, as DNA: TGCGCCAGCAGCCCCCCCCGCACAGGGGCGAGGGGCAATGAGCAGTTCTTC.

This clonotype was recorded a few times. V is TRBV20-1 and J is TRBJ2-7, with TRBD2 matching 8 bases. The CDR3 totals 15 residues. Germline-derived CDR1 and CDR2 are DFQATT and SNEGSKA (reference sequence). V shed 4 bases, J shed 0 bases, and the junction held 8 bases outside the gene matches. CDR3 residues: CSAIKTSDASYEQYF. CDR3 in DNA: TGCAGTGCTATCAAGACTAGCGACGCCTCCTACGAGCAGTACTTC.

This clonotype occurred many times. CDR3 sequence reads: CASSQDTVQPQHF. CDR3 coding DNA: TGTGCCAGCAGCCAAGACACGGTTCAGCCCCAGCATTTT. The rearrangement links TRBV4-2 to TRBJ1-5, with no clear D. Between the trimmed V and J ends, which lost 0 bases and 6 bases, there was a span of 6 bases. CDR1 is LGHNA and CDR2 is YNFKEQ in the germline V gene. The CDR3 sequence is 13 residues long.

This clonotype appeared a few times. A read error is possible here, since a much larger clone lies one base away. The V call is TRBV25-1, the J call TRBJ2-7; TRBD1 matches 9 bases. The CDR3 loop spans 14 amino acids. Germline assignment: CDR1 MGHDK and CDR2 SYGVNS. Written as DNA, the CDR3 is TGTGCCAGCAGTGAACCGGGACAGGGCAACGAGCAGCACTTC. Its protein product is CASSEPGQGNEQHF.

V is TRBV6-1 and J is TRBJ2-3, with D maybe TRBD1 (5 bases). Germline V gene data show CDR1 as MNHNS and CDR2 as SASEGT. V gave up 0 bases and J gave up 8 bases, with 15 bases separating them. This CDR3 spans 15 amino acids. This chain's CDR3 is CASSEANGADGTQYF. The CDR3 DNA follows: TGTGCCAGCAGTGAAGCTAATGGGGCGGACGGTACGCAGTATTTT.

This clonotype was counted only a few times. V and J are TRBV28 and TRBJ2-7, with 7 positions matching TRBD1. The CDR3 sequence is 15 residues long. CDR1 is MDHEN and CDR2 is SYDVKM in the germline V gene. After removal of 4 bases from V and 4 bases from J, the junction contained 10 bases not matched to a gene. CDR3 DNA sequence: TGTGCCAGCAGTTACGTTAGGGGGCCTTTATACGAGCAGTACTTC. This sequence encodes CASSYVRGPLYEQYF.

This clonotype was seen at least ten times. The rearrangement links TRBV5-1 to TRBJ1-2, with a tentative D call TRBD1 (6 bases). Germline values: CDR1 SGHRS, CDR2 YFSETQ. V was shortened by 0 bases and J by 8 bases, with 17 bases between the two germline ends. This CDR3 comprises 15 residues. The CDR3 protein is CASSLDRVDSRGYTF. The CDR3 DNA reads as TGCGCCAGCAGCTTGGACCGAGTGGACAGCCGGGGCTACACCTTC.

The chain couples TRBV29-1 to TRBJ1-2, with D uncertain. Looked up from germline, CDR1 is SQVTM and CDR2 is ANQGSEA. V gave up 6 bases and J gave up 6 bases, with 17 bases separating them. This CDR3 has 13 amino acids. The DNA of the CDR3 is TGCAGCGTCGTTCCGGGCCGACCGGATGGCTACACCTTC. Its protein product is CSVVPGRPDGYTF.

The V call is TRBV2, the J call TRBJ2-3; D could derive from TRBD1 or TRBD2 (5 bases each). The CDR3 length is 15 residues. Germline CDR1 SNHLY, CDR2 FYNNEI. V was shortened by 0 bases and J by 11 bases, with 18 bases between the two germline ends. Written as DNA, the CDR3 is TGTGCCAGCAGTGAAGCCAAAAAGTTTGGGACCCTGCAGTATTTT. Its protein is CASSEAKKFGTLQYF. The complete variable domain, with remaining parts taken from reference TRBV2 and TRBJ2-3, reads EPEVTQTPSHQVTQMGQEVILRCVPISNHLYFYWYRQILGQKVEFLVSFYNNEISEKSEIFDDQFSVERPDGSNFTLKIRSTKLEDSAMYFCASSEAKKFGTLQYFGPGTRLTVL.

In this sample, this clonotype turned up many times. The chain is built from TRBV6-4 and TRBJ2-1; D gene uncertain. CDR3 length: 14 amino acids. Germline V gives CDR1 MRHNA, CDR2 SNTAGT. Between the trimmed V and J ends, which lost 2 bases and 6 bases, there was a span of 11 bases. The CDR3 nucleotides read TGTGCCAGCAGTGACGGCCTAACAAGCAATGAGCAGTTCTTC. Encoded protein: CASSDGLTSNEQFF.